This TCR beta chain was recorded in a study of CD8 T cells in Susac syndrome (dated by TCRdb to the late 2010s). Broadly, across the study: Whether CD8+ T cell activation and differentiation in Susac syndrome was antigen driven was tested using repertoire sequencing. Findings and caveats that apply to the study as a whole: The study acknowledged that relatively few individuals were included in the TCR sequencing and HLA analysis.

High-throughput TCR beta sequencing profiled peripheral blood CD8+ and CD4+ T cells from healthy donors, Susac syndrome patients and multiple sclerosis patients. The multiple sclerosis controls were treatment-naive patients whose relapsing-remitting disease, either stable or active, fulfilled the revised McDonald criteria. Bulk CD8+ and CD4+ T cells were purified magnetically by negative isolation, whereas CD8+ TEMRA cells were enriched by FACS. Blood was drawn into EDTA tubes, processed within 24 hours, and PBMCs were isolated by density gradient centrifugation. PBMCs intended for TCR sequencing were cryopreserved in liquid nitrogen and thawed later in a water bath at 37 degrees C. The sorted or isolated CD4+, CD8+ and CD8+ TEMRA cells had a purity of 90% or higher. RNA was extracted using the RNeasy kit, and about 0.45 to 1 ug of the RNA was reverse transcribed with random hexamers. The immunoSEQ multiplex PCR assay, covering 54 Vbeta and 13 Jbeta segments, was used to amplify TCR beta CDR3 regions. Bias from PCR amplification was corrected by using a synthetic template baseline for primer optimization and for computational correction. The study's processing was this. Reads were assigned to V, D and J genes according to IMGT and analyzed in immunoSEQ Analyzer, with only productive sequences retained. Clonality was computed as one minus Shannon entropy normalized by log2 of the number of productive unique sequences. For each patient and control, public and private clones were evaluated within the 100 most prevalent clones. Clones were defined as Susac-specific when absent from the healthy and MS cohorts, from fewer than 1,300 published viral clones and from other ImmuneACCESS disease sequences. TCRdb cleaned the public reads at Q25 with fastp, built clones with MiXCR and kept in-frame beta chains. All rows with the same CDR3 protein become a single entry with the most common DNA and genes. None of the V and J calls come from the authors' own analysis; TCRdb made them. Recorded for this sample are under 250,000 distinct CDR3 sequences; around 93% of them occurred a single time. The biggest ten clones account for 0.065% to 0.08% of the sample.

Details on this clonotype: Its antigen remains undetermined. No base quality values were provided; no much bigger clone lies one nucleotide off.

V is cut by 3 bases and J by 5 bases, and the space between the germline ends is 22 bases. The cysteine opens and the phenylalanine closes a CDR3 of 18 amino acids. The retained sequence is limited to the CDR3, 54 bases, with the frame set at the first base. For CDR1 and CDR2, the germline V gene (reference sequence) lists LGHDT and YNNKEL. The sequence was obtained from a human donor with multiple sclerosis. Recombination joined TRBV3-1 with TRBJ2-2; the D gene could be either TRBD1 or TRBD2, each agreeing at 5 bases. Material for sequencing was CD4+ T cells from PBMCs. The encoded CDR3 is CASSQGTWGTPGTGELFF. The DNA reads as follows: TGTGCCAGCAGCCAGGGGACGTGGGGGACCCCTGGGACCGGGGAGCTGTTTTTT.